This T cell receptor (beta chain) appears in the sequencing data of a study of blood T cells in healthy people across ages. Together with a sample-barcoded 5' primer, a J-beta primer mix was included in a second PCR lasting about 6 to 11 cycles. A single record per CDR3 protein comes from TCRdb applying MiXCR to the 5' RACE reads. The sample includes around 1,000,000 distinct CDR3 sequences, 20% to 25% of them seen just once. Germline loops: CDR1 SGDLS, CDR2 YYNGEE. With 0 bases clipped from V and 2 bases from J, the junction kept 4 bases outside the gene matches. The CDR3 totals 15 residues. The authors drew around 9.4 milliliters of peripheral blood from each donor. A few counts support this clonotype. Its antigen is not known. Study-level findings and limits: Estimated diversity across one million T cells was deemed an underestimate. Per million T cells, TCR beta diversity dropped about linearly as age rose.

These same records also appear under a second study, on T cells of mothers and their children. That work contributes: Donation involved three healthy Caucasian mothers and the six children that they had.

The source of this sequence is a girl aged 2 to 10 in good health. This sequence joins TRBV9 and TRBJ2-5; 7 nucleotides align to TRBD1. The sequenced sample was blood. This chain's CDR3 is CASSVAGTAQETQYF. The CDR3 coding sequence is TGTGCCAGCAGCGTAGCCGGGACAGCGCAAGAGACCCAGTACTTC.